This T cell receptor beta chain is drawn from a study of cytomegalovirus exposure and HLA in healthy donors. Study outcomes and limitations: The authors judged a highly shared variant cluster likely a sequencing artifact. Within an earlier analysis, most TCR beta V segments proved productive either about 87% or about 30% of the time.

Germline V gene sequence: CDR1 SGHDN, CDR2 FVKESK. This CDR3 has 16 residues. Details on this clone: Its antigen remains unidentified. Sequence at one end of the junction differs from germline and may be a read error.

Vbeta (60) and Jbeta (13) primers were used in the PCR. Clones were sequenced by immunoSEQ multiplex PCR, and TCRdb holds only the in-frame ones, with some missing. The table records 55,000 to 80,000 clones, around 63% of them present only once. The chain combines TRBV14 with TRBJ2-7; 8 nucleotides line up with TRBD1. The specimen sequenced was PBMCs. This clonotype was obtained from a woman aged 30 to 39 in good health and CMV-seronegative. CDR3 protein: CASSLTPGGLSSEQYF. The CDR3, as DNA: TGTGCCAGCAGCCTCACACCAGGGGGCCTCTCCTCCGAGCAGTACTTC. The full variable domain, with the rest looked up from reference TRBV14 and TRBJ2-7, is EAGVTQFPSHSVIEKGQTVTLRCDPISGHDNLYWYRRVMGKEIKFLLHFVKESKQDESGMPNNRFLAERTGGTYSTLKVQPAELEDSGVYFCASSLTPGGLSSEQYFGPGTRLTVT.